Below, 8 T cell receptor beta chains from the same sample are listed, as sequenced in a study of T cells after yellow fever vaccination. TCRdb re-analysed the 5' RACE reads in MiXCR, keeping a single row per CDR3 protein. The data contain roughly 500,000 distinct CDR3 sequences, under 25% of them singletons. Material: PBMCs, obtained 15 days after the yellow fever booster vaccination. The source is a man younger than 40 who received the YFV17D yellow fever vaccine.

The genes are TRBV5-5 and TRBJ2-3; D is perhaps TRBD2 (5 bases). Per the germline V gene, CDR1 is SGHKS and CDR2 is YYEKEE (reference sequence). V dropped 3 bases and J dropped 2 bases, with 7 bases sitting between them. CDR3 length: 13 residues. The CDR3 DNA reads TGTGCCAGCAGCTCTCGGGACACAGATACGCAGTATTTT. It is translated as CASSSRDTDTQYF.

This clonotype turned up a few times. The gene calls are TRBV29-1 and TRBJ2-5; 9 bases map to TRBD1. Germline CDR1 and CDR2: SQVTM and ANQGSEA. This CDR3 comprises 16 residues. V lost 5 bases to trimming and J lost 5 bases; unmatched junction nucleotides: 15. The CDR3, as DNA: TGCAGCGTTACCCCCATGGACAGGGGAAATGGGGAGACCCAGTACTTC. Translated: CSVTPMDRGNGETQYF.

In its sample, this clonotype was seen a few times. The V gene is TRBV6-5, the J gene TRBJ1-6; no clear D. Germline V lookup: CDR1 MNHEY, CDR2 SVGAGI. Trimming left V 0 bases short and J 5 bases short, with 11 bases between. The CDR3 has 16 amino acids. The CDR3 loop reads CASSYSKFSNNSPLHF. DNA of the CDR3: TGTGCCAGCAGTTACTCGAAGTTCAGCAATAATTCACCCCTCCACTTT.

J is TRBJ1-6 and V is TRBV4-3; 10 bases are shared with TRBD1. Germline values: CDR1 LGHNA, CDR2 YSLEER. V gave up 6 bases and J gave up 10 bases; unmatched junction bases: 9. This CDR3 region has 15 residues. The CDR3 bases are TGCGCCAGCAGGCCGGGACAGGGGACGTTGTCACCCCTCCACTTT. It specifies CASRPGQGTLSPLHF.

This clonotype was counted between two and nine times. The chain couples TRBV20-1 to TRBJ2-1; 13 bases agree with TRBD2. The CDR3 extends over 19 amino acids. The V segment lost 3 bases and the J segment 7 bases; nucleotides outside the gene matches: 18. Germline loops: CDR1 DFQATT, CDR2 SNEGSKA (reference sequence). CDR3 in amino acids: CSASSNLRTSGSIGNEQFF. The CDR3 nucleotides are TGCAGTGCTAGTTCCAACTTACGGACTAGCGGGAGTATTGGGAATGAGCAGTTCTTC.

This clonotype was seen just once. The gene calls are TRBV11-2 and TRBJ2-5, with 11 positions matching TRBD2. Germline CDR1 SGHAT, CDR2 FQNNGV. The CDR3 has 19 amino acids. With V trimmed by 1 base and J by 1 base, 11 bases remained unmatched. The chain's CDR3 is CASSLGPFVAGGPQETQYF. The CDR3 DNA is TGTGCCAGCAGCTTAGGCCCTTTTGTAGCGGGAGGGCCCCAAGAGACCCAGTACTTC.

The V call is TRBV5-4, the J call TRBJ2-4; 7 nucleotides agree with TRBD1. Unmatched junction bases numbered 6, after V lost 4 bases and J lost 5 bases. This CDR3 has 14 residues. Germline V gives CDR1 SGHNT, CDR2 YYREEE (reference sequence). This CDR3 reads CASSPGQDENIQYF. CDR3 bases: TGTGCCAGCAGCCCAGGACAGGACGAAAACATTCAGTACTTC.

The chain joins TRBV19 to TRBJ2-5; D perhaps matches TRBD1 (6 bases). Germline V gene sequence: CDR1 LNHDA, CDR2 SQIVND (reference sequence). Trimming removed 1 base from V and 2 bases from J, with 8 bases in between. This CDR3 contains 14 residues. CDR3 residues: CASSIGGRQETQYF. CDR3 sequence (DNA): TGTGCCAGTAGTATAGGGGGGCGGCAAGAGACCCAGTACTTC.